This T cell receptor (beta chain) was sequenced during a study of post-analysis software for immune sequencing data. The TCR beta cDNA libraries contained unique molecular identifiers. TCRdb re-called the PCR reads through MiXCR, storing one row per CDR3 protein. Of about 540,000 distinct CDR3 sequences listed, around a third are singletons. Findings and limits, study-wide: Five TRBV segments, including TRBV5-6, TRBV5-1 and TRBV20-1, were more frequent in patients than controls. Samples made in the same batch grouped tightly together by F measure.

With respect to this clonotype: Its antigen is unidentified.

V was cut by 5 bases and J by 5 bases, with 21 bases left in between. The germline CDR1 and CDR2 sequences are SGHVS and FQNEAQ. CDR3 length: 16 residues. The sample consisted of blood. This sequence was found in a girl aged 2-17 years with multiple sclerosis. The V gene is TRBV7-8, the J gene TRBJ2-5; D perhaps matches TRBD2 (6 bases). CDR3 DNA sequence: TGTGCCAGCAGCCCCCTAACGGTTGGGCTAGCGGAGACCCAGTACTTC. Its translation: CASSPLTVGLAETQYF.